The sequence of this TCR beta chain was determined in a study of cytomegalovirus exposure and HLA in healthy donors (dated by TCRdb to the late 2010s). With respect to the entire study: In an earlier analysis of some 610 of the donors, approximately 260 Gb of sequence data and 95 million to 130 million unique TCR beta sequences from approximately 180 million T cells were reported. On average, roughly 250,000 unique TCR beta nucleotide sequences were sequenced per donor among 398 genotyped donors of the cohort, with around 19% of those sequences being non-productive. A later genetic analysis used genome-wide SNP genotypes for about three fifths of the 666 donors, treating that subset as a discovery cohort. In the later analysis, no new phenotypic data were used to find candidate immune exposures; instead, reliance was placed on TCR beta sequences and their occurrence across donors. All discovery cohort repertoires had been generated using a single sequencing platform. High-throughput TCR immunosequencing, statistical association of individual TCRs with disease status, and machine learning were combined to predict cytomegalovirus infection status. An early release that covered some 630 HLA-typed donors contained about 300 gigabases of sequencing data and about 84 million unique TCR sequences. Alongside the repertoire data, information on donor age, sex, ethnicity and CMV serostatus was compiled. The study profiled the T cell repertoires of under 850 subjects by immunosequencing and related them to cytomegalovirus serostatus. The study aimed to test whether cataloging public T cell receptors could reveal signatures of past pathogen exposure. To decide whether each TCR beta V gene segment behaved as functional or pseudogenic, an earlier analysis of some 600 of the donors relied on high-throughput TCR beta sequencing. The number of typed donors differed by locus: 629-630 for A, B, C, DRB1 and DQB1; 522 for DQA1; 606 for DPA1; and around 450 for DPB1. The genetic ancestry cluster associated with self-reported Caucasian donors included 70% to 85% of the 398 genotyped donors. Besides the first cohort of approximately 710 subjects, a separate validation cohort made up of over a hundred different subjects was used. Class I and class II HLA loci were covered by the typing at four-digit resolution. In a later analysis, previously published TCR beta repertoires from 550 to 700 donors were re-analyzed and high-resolution HLA genotyping was added so that TCR occurrence patterns could be studied. Because of strong linkage in the cohort, roughly five DR-DQ haplotypes were treated as single units for association and clustering.

What the work shows at the level of the full study, not this receptor alone: An association between a missense DCLRE1C variant and V-gene and J-gene trimming of TCR beta chains was found in a later genetic analysis and replicated in an independent cohort. Specific HLA alleles were associated with 16,951 TCR beta sequences at a false discovery rate of 0.05 in a later analysis. Because HLA typing was missing for some donors at each locus, association tests included only the typed subset. In vitro tests confirmed that a few of the cytomegalovirus-associated TCR beta chains recognize cytomegalovirus antigens. The study listed 150 to 200 TCR beta chains as associated with cytomegalovirus. Roughly uniform sequencing depth across donors was assumed in presence/absence analyses, although this assumption may not hold. According to the authors, the approach could potentially be generalized to other disease states and immunological phenotypes. A cluster of highly shared sequence variants was judged likely to be a technical artifact of the sequencing pipeline. A further reported finding was that TCR beta sequences accurately predicted the HLA-A and HLA-B alleles for most subjects in the first cohort. A later analysis found that HLA-associated TCR beta chains were more clonally expanded and had lower generation probabilities than equally common non-associated chains. While some public TCRs were present in many individuals, most TCR sequences turned up only very rarely across donors. In a later genetic analysis, fewer N-insertions in productive TCRs were reported among donors in an Asian-associated ancestry cluster than the roughly 640-donor mean. Assigning TCR associations to individual alleles was difficult when HLA alleles, especially DR and DQ, strongly co-occurred. Because the 87-base-pair reads could not distinguish some IMGT-functional V segments, including TRBV6-2 and TRBV6-3, those segments were excluded. The classifier was reported to diagnose cytomegalovirus status with high specificity and sensitivity in both the original cohort and the validation cohort. About 17 rarely observed V segments, including chromosome 9 orphons, were excluded from the earlier analysis of about 600 of the donors because counts were too low. According to a later analysis, parvovirus B19, influenza, CMV and Epstein-Barr virus appeared linked to several top co-occurrence clusters. CMV serostatus was the only immune exposure information available for the cohort. In an earlier analysis of 587 of the donors, most TCR beta V segments appeared in productive rearrangements about 87% or about 30% of the time, broadly matching IMGT annotations. In a later analysis, most CMV-associated TCR beta chains were found to appear HLA-restricted, with HLA associations seemingly driven largely by CMV exposure. In this cohort, only TCR beta chains were sequenced, and detectable features were limited by the absence of alpha or paired-chain data. Correlated functional status among segregating V segments might reflect linkage disequilibrium, but an unknown experimental factor could not be ruled out. In a later analysis, TCR association rates were found to vary across HLA loci, with the most associated TCRs seen for DRB1 alleles and the fewest for HLA-C alleles.

Trimming removed 5 bases from V and 11 bases from J; the gene matches leave 20 bases unexplained. CDR1 MDHEN and CDR2 SYDVKM are derived from the germline V gene. There are 16 amino acids in the CDR3, from cysteine to phenylalanine inclusive. Kept here is only the CDR3 DNA, which spans 48 bases and is read in frame from base 1. The cohort was made up of about 610 healthy bone marrow donors. At the time of sampling, all cohort members were nominally healthy, though unrecorded immune exposures were likely present. The donor tested CMV seronegative and was one of the 352 seronegative cohort members. Each donor provided a peripheral blood sample, and peripheral blood mononuclear cells were used for TCR beta sequencing. The Qiagen DNeasy Blood Extraction Kit was used to extract genomic DNA from the blood cell samples. Note on this clone: Its antigen is not yet known. One base away there is no much larger clone; base qualities are not given.

Library preparation was by the immunoSEQ multiplex PCR assay. For the multiplex PCR, a mixture combining 60 forward primers for TCR Vbeta segments and 13 reverse primers for TCR Jbeta segments was used. The CDR3 region of rearranged TCR beta genes was amplified from genomic DNA by a multiplex PCR assay. Amplified TCR beta libraries were sequenced as 87-base-pair reads on the Illumina HiSeq System. Concerning the study's data processing: A later analysis counted about 80 million unique TCR beta chains across the 500 to 850 repertoires, and around 9.9 million of these chains were shared by at least two donors. Raw reads were error-corrected and collapsed into unique sequences with a nearest-neighbor algorithm that merged closely related sequences to remove PCR and sequencing errors. To assign V, D and J gene segments, CDR3 sequences were aligned to IMGT reference sequences. For a sequence to be retained, a match of at least six nucleotides was required to both a V gene segment and a J gene segment. Rearrangements were called productive when the CDR3 lacked stop codons and stayed in frame with V and J; all others were non-productive. Following IMGT convention, CDR3 was defined as the stretch from the second conserved V-encoded cysteine up to the conserved J-encoded phenylalanine. The earlier analysis of fewer than 750 of the donors excluded sequences that lacked an unambiguous match to a single V gene segment. In an earlier analysis of 587 of the donors, V segments were called functional above 56.7% productive rearrangements and were called segregating when the between-donor standard deviation exceeded 5%. A statistical classification framework was built for diagnosing cytomegalovirus status from the catalog of TCR beta chain sequences. In a later analysis, TCR nucleotide sequences were compared against IMGT/GENE-DB human TR gene sequences so that V and J genes could be assigned. A later analysis assigned CDR3 sequences and most-parsimonious VDJ recombination scenarios with the TCRdist pipeline. A later analysis defined each TCR beta chain by its CDR3 amino acid sequence plus V-gene family, and excluded reads lacking a unique V-gene family. To address suspected cross-contamination and a sequencing artifact, a later analysis removed roughly 580 highly shared, low-generation-probability nucleotide sequences. In a later analysis, a clonal expansion index for each public chain was calculated from normalized within-repertoire ranks of inferred template counts. In a later analysis, generation probabilities were computed using a VDJ recombination model fitted to out-of-frame rearrangements, and the results were checked against IGoR. Hypergeometric tests were used in a later analysis to score TCR-TCR, TCR-HLA and TCR-CMV co-occurrence, with a repertoire-size bias correction applied to the TCR pairs. In a later analysis, false discovery rates were estimated by permuting HLA or CMV assignments 20 times. In a later analysis, co-occurring TCRs were grouped using DBSCAN, with TCRdist sequence similarity added in when clustering inside HLA-allele-positive subsets. Repertoires with fewer than 30,000 or more than 120,000 public chains, plus five repertoires with anomalous nucleotide sharing, were excluded from co-occurrence clustering. As stored in TCRdb, this immuneACCESS dataset retains in-frame rearrangements with V and J assigned. A fraction of the clones does not appear; measured against another copy, unresolved V genes explain less than half of the discrepancy, and the remainder lacks a known reason. The V and J calls and clone size were taken over from that table, and D and trimming were inferred from the DNA. Across this sample there are approximately 150,000 clones, with under 70% seen only once. In total, the top ten clones hold 5.5% to 7% of the sample.

The receptor chain draws on TRBV28 and TRBJ1-1; 7 bases in between match TRBD1. The clonotype was recovered from a woman aged 55-70 years in good health and CMV-seronegative. Sequencing was done on a sample of PBMCs. The nucleotide sequence is TGTGCCAGCAGTCGACGAGAAGGGGGCGCGGGGAATAGGGCTTTCTTT. Translated, it reads CASSRREGGAGNRAFF. The reference TRBV28 and TRBJ1-1 proteins fill in what lies around the CDR3, so the full variable domain reads DVKVTQSSRYLVKRTGEKVFLECVQDMDHENMFWYRQDPGLGLRLIYFSYDVKMKEKGDIPEGYSVSREKKERFSLILESASTNQTSMYLCASSRREGGAGNRAFFGQGTRLTVV.